Following are 27 T cell receptor beta chains from one sample sequenced in a study of T cell repertoires in cytomegalovirus infection. Using its own MiXCR run on the reads, TCRdb lists one record per CDR3 protein. The data contain around 450,000 distinct CDR3 sequences, over 9% of them singletons. The specimen was PBMCs. These receptors came from a human donor in good health (CMV status not recorded). Some clones in this sample may be carry-over from other donors' samples.

This clonotype was observed many times. The chain is built from TRBV7-3 and TRBJ1-2; tentative D call: TRBD1 (5 bases). The V end was cut by 5 bases, the J end by 3 bases, with 16 bases between. Looked up from germline, CDR1 is SGHTA and CDR2 is FQGTGA. This CDR3 has 15 residues. The DNA for the CDR3 is TGTGCCAGCAGCCCTGGTGGGGGAGGTGACTATGGCTACACCTTC. It codes for CASSPGGGGDYGYTF.

This clonotype was found a few times. The chain couples TRBV20-1 to TRBJ2-1, with 7 positions matching TRBD2. V gave up 5 bases and J gave up 9 bases; unmatched junction bases: 7. The CDR3 is 12 amino acids. The germline V gene has CDR1 DFQATT and CDR2 SNEGSKA (reference sequence). The CDR3 bases are TGCAGTGCTGGGTGGACTAGTGGTGAGCAGTTCTTC. Translated: CSAGWTSGEQFF.

In regard to this clonotype: One end of the junction fails to match germline, which may point to a read error. This sequence joins TRBV28 and TRBJ2-3; perhaps D is TRBD1 or TRBD2 (7 bases each). The CDR3 is 11 residues long. CDR1 and CDR2 from the germline V gene are MDHEN and SYDVKM. The CDR3 DNA is TGTGCCAGCTCCTCGGACAGGACTAGAGTTTTT. Amino acid sequence: CASSSDRTRVF. Together with reference TRBV28 and TRBJ2-3, the CDR3 gives the full variable domain: DVKVTQSSRYLVKRTGEKVFLECVQDMDHENMFWYRQDPGLGLRLIYFSYDVKMKEKGDIPEGYSVSREKKERFSLILESASTNQTSMYLCASSSDRTRVFGPGTRLTVL.

This clonotype occurred many times. The chain recombines TRBV7-2 with TRBJ2-1, with 7 bases identical to TRBD2. The CDR3 covers 14 residues. V was pared by 3 bases and J by 5 bases, with 4 bases of the junction left unmatched. Germline V lookup: CDR1 SGHTA, CDR2 FQGNSA. CDR3 in DNA: TGTGCCAGCAGCTTTACTAGCGCTAACAATGAGCAGTTCTTC. Translated, it gives CASSFTSANNEQFF.

A note on this clonotype: One end of the junction fails to match germline, which may point to a read error. This chain links TRBV10-3 with TRBJ1-1; 8 nucleotides align to TRBD1. Germline CDR1 ENHRY, CDR2 SYGVKD. This CDR3 region has 14 residues. The CDR3 sequence is CGIGRQGMVTEAFF. The DNA of the CDR3 is TGTGGCATCGGACGACAGGGGATGGTCACTGAAGCTTTCTTT.

This clonotype appeared many times. The CDR3 here is CASSPKTGTKNYGYTF. CDR3 coding DNA: TGTGCCAGCAGCCCGAAGACAGGTACCAAGAACTATGGCTACACCTTC. This chain uses TRBV11-1 with TRBJ1-2, with TRBD1 as a possible D gene (6 bases). CDR3 length equals 16 residues. V lost 5 bases and J lost 2, with 18 bases in between. CDR1 is SGHAT, CDR2 FQDESV, per germline (reference sequence).

This clonotype has ten or more counts. The chain recombines TRBV9 with TRBJ2-7; D is possibly TRBD2 (6 bases). Trimming stripped 0 bases from V and 1 base from J, with 11 bases between. Germline loops: CDR1 SGDLS, CDR2 YYNGEE. The CDR3 is made up of 15 amino acids. CDR3 region: CASSVAPAGSYEQYF. For the CDR3, the DNA is TGTGCCAGCAGCGTAGCCCCCGCGGGATCCTACGAGCAGTACTTC.

The sample holds many counts of this clonotype. The chain recombines TRBV6-2 or TRBV6-3 with TRBJ2-7; 11 positions match TRBD2. Germline assignment: CDR1 MNHEY and CDR2 SVGEGT. The CDR3 totals 16 residues. The V gene end was trimmed by 4 bases and the J gene end by 1 base; junction bases not matched to a gene: 6. The CDR3 spells CASSWALAGESYEQYF. Here the CDR3 DNA reads TGTGCCAGCAGTTGGGCACTAGCGGGAGAATCCTACGAGCAGTACTTC.

This clonotype occurred many times. The chain has TRBV20-1 and TRBJ2-1; 7 bases map to TRBD1. CDR3 length equals 15 residues. The ends lost 3 bases at V and 4 bases at J; junction bases unmatched: 9. Per the germline V gene, CDR1 is DFQATT and CDR2 is SNEGSKA (reference sequence). CDR3: CSARRQGNVYNEQFF. Written as DNA, the CDR3 is TGCAGTGCTAGGCGACAGGGAAATGTATACAATGAGCAGTTCTTC.

This clonotype was observed many times. V usage is TRBV19 and J usage is TRBJ2-7, with D perhaps matching TRBD2 (7 bases). Trimming stripped 4 bases from V and 3 bases from J, with 10 bases between. The CDR3 is 13 residues long. Germline CDR1 is LNHDA and CDR2 is SQIVND (reference sequence). The CDR3, as DNA: TGTGCCAGTAGTAAGGGGGAGGGCTACGAGCAGTACTTC. Translated: CASSKGEGYEQYF.

This clonotype was recorded a few times. The V call is TRBV19, the J call TRBJ1-1; weak D call: TRBD1 (5 bases). CDR1 and CDR2 from the germline V gene are LNHDA and SQIVND (reference sequence). The V and J ends lost 7 bases and 2 bases respectively, with 8 bases between them. The CDR3 is 12 residues long. The CDR3 region is CASNGGNTEAFF. CDR3 sequence (DNA): TGTGCCAGTAATGGGGGAAACACTGAAGCTTTCTTT.

This clonotype was counted at least ten times. The chain combines TRBV6-6 with TRBJ2-7, with 7 bases fitting TRBD1. Trimming cost V 6 bases and J 2 bases; bases outside gene matches: 10. The CDR3 loop spans 15 amino acids. Per the germline V gene, CDR1 is MNHNY and CDR2 is SVGAGI (reference sequence). CDR3 protein: CASSPYRGEAYEQYF. The CDR3 bases are TGTGCCAGCAGCCCCTACAGGGGAGAAGCCTACGAGCAGTACTTC.

The table lists this clonotype with a count of one. The gene calls are TRBV9 and TRBJ1-3; D call uncertain. Germline CDR1 and CDR2: SGDLS and YYNGEE. This CDR3 has 15 amino acids. The V gene lost 0 bases and the J gene lost 0 bases, with 7 bases spanning the gap. The CDR3 nucleotides read TGTGCCAGCAGCGTAGATGGGCTCTCTGGAAACACCATATATTTT. This codes for CASSVDGLSGNTIYF.

V usage is TRBV14 and J usage is TRBJ2-7, with D tentatively TRBD1 (5 bases). The germline V gene has CDR1 SGHDN and CDR2 FVKESK. Between the trimmed V and J ends, which lost 3 bases and 0 bases, there was a span of 9 bases. CDR3 size: 14 residues. The DNA of the CDR3 is TGTGCCAGCAGCCATTCAGGGTTCTCCTACGAGCAGTACTTC. It encodes CASSHSGFSYEQYF. Complete variable domain (other parts from reference TRBV14 and TRBJ2-7): EAGVTQFPSHSVIEKGQTVTLRCDPISGHDNLYWYRRVMGKEIKFLLHFVKESKQDESGMPNNRFLAERTGGTYSTLKVQPAELEDSGVYFCASSHSGFSYEQYFGPGTRLTVT.

This clonotype occurred many times. The rearrangement joins TRBV2 to TRBJ1-4; 9 bases fit TRBD1. There are 15 residues in the CDR3. Trimming removed 6 bases from V and 8 bases from J; junction bases left unmatched: 10. Germline CDR1 is SNHLY and CDR2 is FYNNEI. CDR3 DNA sequence: TGTGCCAGCAGATGGGATGACAGGGGGGCCGAAAAACTGTTTTTT. As protein: CASRWDDRGAEKLFF.

This clonotype was seen repeatedly, ten times or more. The chain couples TRBV11-3 to TRBJ1-1; 10 bases line up with TRBD1. CDR1 is SGHNT, CDR2 YENEEA, per germline. The CDR3 sequence is 15 residues long. Germline trimming cut 5 bases from V and 0 bases from J; bases unmatched to any gene: 3. CDR3 sequence: CASSRTGGVNTEAFF. CDR3 sequence (DNA): TGTGCCAGCAGCCGGACAGGGGGGGTGAACACTGAAGCTTTCTTT.

This clonotype was seen repeatedly, ten times or more. The rearrangement joins TRBV7-9 to TRBJ2-7; D unclear. The CDR3 has 15 amino acids. Germline loops: CDR1 SEHNR, CDR2 FQNEAQ (reference sequence). V gave up 0 bases and J gave up 7 bases, with 16 bases separating them. The CDR3 here is CASSLAAAPLVEQYF. The CDR3 bases are TGTGCCAGCAGCTTAGCAGCTGCCCCGCTAGTTGAGCAGTACTTC.

This clonotype was counted many times. The chain carries TRBV29-1 and TRBJ2-1, with a possible D match to TRBD1 (5 bases). The CDR3 is 13 residues long. Germline CDR1 is SQVTM and CDR2 is ANQGSEA. Trimming left V 6 bases short and J 5 bases short, with 14 bases between. The chain's CDR3 is CSVADTGDNEQFF. Here the CDR3 DNA reads TGCAGCGTCGCGGATACAGGAGACAATGAGCAGTTCTTC.

This clonotype appeared once. The chain uses TRBV7-9 and TRBJ1-1, with D unclear. Germline V gene lookup returns CDR1 SEHNR and CDR2 FQNEAQ (reference sequence). V was shortened by 1 base and J by 0 bases, with 9 bases between the two germline ends. The CDR3 loop spans 15 amino acids. The DNA for the CDR3 is TGTGCCAGCAGCTTAGAGGAAACCTTGAACACTGAAGCTTTCTTT. Its protein is CASSLEETLNTEAFF. The full variable domain, completed using reference TRBV7-9 and TRBJ1-1, is DTGVSQNPRHKITKRGQNVTFRCDPISEHNRLYWYRQTLGQGPEFLTYFQNEAQLEKSRLLSDRFSAERPKGSFSTLEIQRTEQGDSAMYLCASSLEETLNTEAFFGQGTRLTVV.

V is TRBV18 and J is TRBJ2-7; 8 nucleotides agree with TRBD1. Germline lookup yields CDR1 KGHSH and CDR2 LQKENI. V gave up 3 bases and J gave up 2 bases; unmatched junction bases: 9. There are 16 residues in the CDR3. CDR3 amino acids: CASSPPQDRDPYEQYF. In DNA, the CDR3 is TGTGCCAGCTCACCGCCCCAGGACAGGGATCCCTACGAGCAGTACTTC.

CDR3 sequence (DNA): TGCGCCAGCAGCCAAGATCCGGGGAGCAATGAGCAGTTCTTC. Protein sequence: CASSQDPGSNEQFF. The rearrangement links TRBV4-1 to TRBJ2-1, with D maybe TRBD2 (5 bases). Germline V gene data show CDR1 as MGHRA and CDR2 as YSYEKL. The CDR3 is made up of 14 amino acids. Trimming cost V 0 bases and J 6 bases, with 9 bases left between them.

This clonotype has just a few counts. The V call is TRBV29-1, the J call TRBJ1-5, with a tentative D call TRBD1 (5 bases). The CDR3 sequence is 13 residues long. The V and J ends lost 6 bases and 6 bases respectively, with 15 bases between them. From germline, CDR1 is SQVTM and CDR2 ANQGSEA. The CDR3 DNA sequence: TGCAGCGTCGGGGACGATCGCGGTCAGCCCCAGCATTTT. Its translation is CSVGDDRGQPQHF.

This clonotype has at least ten counts. The V call is TRBV7-8, the J call TRBJ2-2, with 12 bases identical to TRBD1. Germline lookup yields CDR1 SGHVS and CDR2 FQNEAQ. V gave up 5 bases and J gave up 4 bases; unmatched junction bases: 11. The CDR3 length is 18 residues. CDR3 loop: CASSNRDRGRLLTGELFF. The CDR3, as DNA: TGTGCCAGCAGCAACCGGGACAGGGGGCGACTTCTCACCGGGGAGCTGTTTTTT. The full variable domain, rest sourced from reference TRBV7-8 and TRBJ2-2, is GAGVSQSPRYKVAKRGQDVALRCDPISGHVSLFWYQQALGQGPEFLTYFQNEAQLDKSGLPSDRFFAERPEGSVSTLKIQRTQQEDSAVYLCASSNRDRGRLLTGELFFGEGSRLTVL.

This clonotype was recorded many times. The V and J genes are TRBV4-2 and TRBJ1-4; D uncertain. The CDR3 covers 17 residues. Germline loops: CDR1 LGHNA, CDR2 YNFKEQ. V was pared by 3 bases and J by 7 bases, with 21 bases between. The CDR3 reads CASSHEMPDGEFEKLFF. CDR3 DNA sequence: TGTGCCAGCAGCCACGAGATGCCCGATGGGGAGTTTGAAAAACTGTTTTTT.

The chain recombines TRBV28 with TRBJ2-7, with TRBD2 as a possible D gene (6 bases). With 3 bases removed from V and 3 bases from J, the gap between germline ends came to 15 bases. Germline V gene sequence: CDR1 MDHEN, CDR2 SYDVKM. The CDR3 is 15 residues long. CDR3 loop: CASSFSAGSGYEQYF. Here the CDR3 DNA reads TGTGCCAGCAGTTTCTCAGCGGGTTCAGGCTACGAGCAGTACTTC.

The rearrangement uses TRBV29-1 and TRBJ2-3; 8 bases are shared with TRBD2. Germline-derived CDR1 and CDR2 are SQVTM and ANQGSEA. The ends lost 7 bases at V and 5 bases at J; junction bases unmatched: 8. This CDR3 region has 13 residues. The CDR3 DNA reads TGCAGCGCCGGGACTAGAATAGGAGATACGCAGTATTTT. Protein sequence: CSAGTRIGDTQYF.

This clonotype was counted ten times or more. This rearrangement joins TRBV7-2 to TRBJ2-2, with TRBD2 matching over 15 bases. The CDR3 consists of 18 residues. Germline assignment: CDR1 SGHTA and CDR2 FQGNSA. The trim removed 4 bases at V and 1 base at J, leaving 4 bases unmatched. The DNA of the CDR3 is TGTGCCAGCAGCTCACCGGGACTAGCGGGGGGGAACACCGGGGAGCTGTTTTTT. Protein sequence: CASSSPGLAGGNTGELFF.